Listed here are 19 T cell receptor beta chains from one sample, sequenced in a study of beta chain features in type 1 diabetes. Study-wide points: Shorter TCRB CDR3s, moderately but significantly so, were found in Type 1 diabetes patients in all four CD4+ subsets.

Expressed TCRB transcripts were sequenced after all isolated RNA was converted to cDNA. Clones were read by immunoSEQ multiplex PCR, and TCRdb kept only the in-frame ones, dropping some. The sample includes under 20,000 clones, roughly 72% of them seen just once. These receptors have no known antigen. Sequenced input: stem cell memory CD4+ T cells from blood. Receptors were obtained from a young man with type 1 diabetes.

CDR3 region: CASSQNRDRGAEAFF. DNA for the CDR3: TGTGCCAGCTCACAGAACCGGGACAGGGGGGCTGAAGCTTTCTTT. V and J are TRBV18 and TRBJ1-1, with TRBD1 matching 11 bases. V lost 4 bases and J lost 6; bases outside the gene matches: 7. This CDR3 comprises 15 residues. Germline loops: CDR1 KGHSH, CDR2 LQKENI.

The chain employs TRBV4-2 and TRBJ1-5; 8 bases are a match to TRBD1. Looked up from germline, CDR1 is LGHNA and CDR2 is YNFKEQ. The CDR3 loop spans 17 amino acids. With 4 bases clipped from V and 3 bases from J, the junction kept 11 bases outside the gene matches. The CDR3 DNA follows: TGTGCCAGCAGCCCCCAAACACAGGGGGATGTCAATCAGCCCCAGCATTTT. Protein: CASSPQTQGDVNQPQHF.

CDR3 sequence: CASSFGNLQHF. In DNA form, the CDR3 reads TGTGCCAGCAGTTTCGGGAACTTGCAACATTTT. The chain employs TRBV28 and TRBJ1-5, with D unclear. The CDR3 is 11 residues long. From germline, CDR1 is MDHEN and CDR2 SYDVKM. The ends were cut back, 3 bases at V and 16 bases at J, with 13 bases in the middle.

The chain is built from TRBV19 and TRBJ2-1, with D perhaps TRBD2 (6 bases). The CDR3 has 13 amino acids. Looked up from germline, CDR1 is LNHDA and CDR2 is SQIVND (reference sequence). The CDR3 bases are TGTGCTCTCGGGGGAAGCTCCTACAATGAGCAGTTCTTC. The encoded protein is CALGGSSYNEQFF.

V gene TRBV6-6 combines with J gene TRBJ1-2; TRBD1 aligns across 7 bases. Germline loops: CDR1 MNHNY, CDR2 SVGAGI (reference sequence). This CDR3 region has 11 residues. J lost 10 bases, V lost 6 bases, and 5 bases had no gene match. CDR3 loop: CASSVGQLYTF. Written as DNA, the CDR3 is TGTGCCAGCAGCGTGGGACAGCTCTACACCTTC.

This rearrangement joins TRBV5-1 to TRBJ2-3; TRBD2 agrees at 12 bases. V lost 2 bases to trimming and J lost 6 bases; unmatched junction nucleotides: 1. CDR1 and CDR2 (germline): SGHRS, YFSETQ. The length of the CDR3 is 14 residues. The CDR3 nucleotides are TGCGCCAGCAGCTTCGGGACTAGCGGGGATACGCAGTATTTT. Protein sequence: CASSFGTSGDTQYF.

This clone was counted only a few times. The rearrangement uses TRBV4-2 and TRBJ2-3, with 7 bases fitting TRBD2. Trimming took 3 bases from V and 4 from J; bases not matched to a gene: 7. CDR3 length: 15 residues. CDR1 is LGHNA, CDR2 YNFKEQ, per germline. As DNA, the CDR3 is TGTGCCAGCAGCCATCAAGCGGGGACCTCAGATACGCAGTATTTT. Its protein is CASSHQAGTSDTQYF.

This chain links TRBV5-1 with TRBJ2-7; D gene unclear. V shed 5 bases and J shed 2 bases, with 14 bases lying between them. This CDR3 is built from 14 residues. The germline CDR1 and CDR2 sequences are SGHRS and YFSETQ. Written as DNA, the CDR3 is TGCGCCAGCAGGTTTCAGGCGTCTACCTACGAGCAGTACTTC. It is translated as CASRFQASTYEQYF.

The chain links TRBV2 to TRBJ2-3; D unresolved. Germline V gene lookup returns CDR1 SNHLY and CDR2 FYNNEI. The CDR3 consists of 12 residues. Trimming cost V 6 bases and J 7 bases, with 11 bases left between them. CDR3 residues: CASSAAPHTQYF. In DNA, the CDR3 is TGTGCCAGCAGCGCGGCACCCCATACGCAGTATTTT.

V gene TRBV30 combines with J gene TRBJ1-1; D unclear. The ends were cut back, 2 bases at V and 8 bases at J, with 6 bases in the middle. CDR3 length equals 10 residues. CDR1 GTSNPN and CDR2 SVGIG come from the germline V gene (reference sequence). The CDR3 nucleotides are TGTGCCTGGAGTTCCGGGGAAGCTTTCTTT. As protein: CAWSSGEAFF.

The genes are TRBV18 and TRBJ1-4; D ambiguous. The CDR3 is 13 amino acids. Trimming took off 2 bases at V and 4 bases at J, with 5 bases between the two ends. Germline V lookup: CDR1 KGHSH, CDR2 LQKENI. Written as DNA, the CDR3 is TGTGCCAGCTCACCAGGCATTAATGAAAAACTGTTTTTT. Translating gives CASSPGINEKLFF.

This clone occurred a few times. The chain links TRBV7-9 to TRBJ2-1; D is perhaps TRBD1 (6 bases). This CDR3 spans 15 amino acids. The germline V gene encodes CDR1 SEHNR and CDR2 FQNEAQ (reference sequence). The germline V and J ends were trimmed by 1 base and 2 bases, with 9 bases remaining between them. In DNA, the CDR3 is TGTGCCAGCAGCTTAGTTGCAGGGGCCTACAATGAGCAGTTCTTC. Its protein is CASSLVAGAYNEQFF.

The chain uses TRBV7-2 and TRBJ2-6; the match to TRBD1 covers 10 bases. CDR3 length equals 19 residues. Trimming took 5 bases from V and 2 from J; bases not matched to a gene: 12. Germline V gene lookup returns CDR1 SGHTA and CDR2 FQGNSA. Here the CDR3 reads CASSPRGTGDTPGANVLTF. The CDR3 bases are TGTGCCAGCAGCCCGAGGGGGACAGGGGATACACCTGGGGCCAACGTCCTGACTTTC. Filled out from reference TRBV7-2 and TRBJ2-6, the complete variable domain reads GAGVSQSPSNKVTEKGKDVELRCDPISGHTALYWYRQSLGQGLEFLIYFQGNSAPDKSGLPSDRFSAERTGGSVSTLTIQRTQQEDSAVYLCASSPRGTGDTPGANVLTFGAGSRLTVL.

This clone was seen a few times. The chain is built from TRBV5-4 and TRBJ2-5; a possible D gene is TRBD1 (6 bases). This CDR3 is 15 amino acids long. Between the trimmed V and J ends, which lost 3 bases and 0 bases, there was a span of 12 bases. Germline V CDR1 and CDR2: SGHNT, YYREEE (reference sequence). The CDR3 protein is CASSYQQGNQETQYF. Written as DNA, the CDR3 is TGTGCCAGCAGCTATCAACAGGGTAACCAAGAGACCCAGTACTTC.

V is TRBV19 and J is TRBJ1-5; the D gene is possibly TRBD1 (6 bases). Germline values: CDR1 LNHDA, CDR2 SQIVND (reference sequence). The CDR3 extends over 14 amino acids. The ends were cut back, 6 bases at V and 4 bases at J, with 13 bases in the middle. The CDR3 loop reads CASRGGQINQPQHF. The CDR3 DNA follows: TGTGCCAGTAGAGGTGGACAGATTAATCAGCCCCAGCATTTT.

This clone has just one count. This chain connects TRBV11-1 to TRBJ2-1, with TRBD1 matching over 9 bases. V was clipped by 2 bases and J by 9 bases; unmatched bases: 8. The germline V gene has CDR1 SGHAT and CDR2 FQDESV (reference sequence). This CDR3 is 15 amino acids long. Here the CDR3 DNA reads TGTGCCAGCAGCTTAATGTGGGGACAGGGTTTTGAGCAGTTCTTC. This encodes CASSLMWGQGFEQFF.

The rearrangement links TRBV25-1 to TRBJ1-5; 8 nucleotides align to TRBD1. The CDR3 consists of 15 residues. The V gene's germline CDR1 is MGHDK and CDR2 SYGVNS. Trimming cost V 4 bases and J 3 bases; bases outside gene matches: 5. The CDR3 nucleotides are TGTGCCAGCAGTGGTACAGGGGGATTCAATCAGCCCCAGCATTTT. It specifies CASSGTGGFNQPQHF.

This chain joins TRBV5-4 and TRBJ2-1; 12 bases are shared with TRBD2. CDR1 and CDR2 (germline): SGHNT, YYREEE (reference sequence). The CDR3 is made up of 16 amino acids. The ends lost 4 bases at V and 7 bases at J; junction bases unmatched: 9. CDR3 bases: TGTGCCAGCAGCCCGGTGGTGCTAGCGGGGGGGAATGAGCAGTTCTTC. This codes for CASSPVVLAGGNEQFF.

The chain uses TRBV11-3 and TRBJ2-2; no firm D call. Trimming removed 5 bases at V and 5 bases at J, with 3 bases between. The CDR3 loop spans 11 amino acids. CDR1 and CDR2 (germline): SGHNT, YENEEA. The CDR3: CASSRTGELFF. The CDR3 DNA reads TGTGCCAGCAGCCGTACCGGGGAGCTGTTTTTT.